Below, 10 T cell receptor beta chains from the same sample are listed, as sequenced in a study of cytomegalovirus exposure and HLA in healthy donors. Clones were sequenced by immunoSEQ multiplex PCR, and TCRdb holds only the in-frame ones, with some missing. The sample includes some 84,000 clones, approximately 90% of them seen just once. Material: PBMCs. The receptors were sampled from a young man in good health and CMV-seronegative.

The chain employs TRBV7-9 and TRBJ2-1; 7 nucleotides agree with TRBD2. Trimming took 4 bases from V and 4 from J; bases not matched to a gene: 13. From germline, CDR1 is SEHNR and CDR2 FQNEAQ (reference sequence). The length of the CDR3 is 17 residues. The CDR3 region has the DNA TGTGCCAGCAGCTCGGCGCACAGCGGGGCCGAATACAATGAGCAGTTCTTC. Protein product: CASSSAHSGAEYNEQFF.

The chain couples TRBV6-4 to TRBJ2-2, with D possibly TRBD1 on 6 matching bases. The CDR3 covers 13 residues. Germline-derived CDR1 and CDR2 are MRHNA and SNTAGT. Trimming removed 6 bases at V and 6 bases at J, with 11 bases between. The CDR3 region is CASSEDRSGELFF. The CDR3 DNA reads as TGTGCCAGCAGCGAGGACAGATCCGGGGAGCTGTTTTTT.

This chain connects TRBV27 to TRBJ1-5; TRBD1 agrees at 8 bases. This CDR3 is 15 amino acids long. Per germline, CDR1 MNHEY and CDR2 SMNVEV (reference sequence). Unmatched junction bases numbered 5, after V lost 5 bases and J lost 2 bases. The CDR3 here is CASSGDRGRNQPQHF. CDR3 nucleotide sequence: TGTGCCAGCAGTGGAGACAGGGGCCGCAATCAGCCCCAGCATTTT.

The chain uses TRBV11-2 and TRBJ1-2; TRBD1 aligns across 7 bases. Per germline, CDR1 SGHAT and CDR2 FQNNGV. V lost 5 bases, J lost 4 bases, and 4 bases stayed unmatched. This CDR3 region has 13 residues. The CDR3 sequence: CASSAGTVYGYTF. CDR3 coding DNA: TGTGCCAGCAGCGCCGGGACAGTCTATGGCTACACCTTC.

V usage is TRBV6-1 and J usage is TRBJ1-1, with TRBD1 as a possible D gene (5 bases). V dropped 3 bases and J dropped 6 bases, with 11 bases sitting between them. Germline CDR1 and CDR2: MNHNS and SASEGT. CDR3 length: 13 residues. CDR3 protein: CASSDSGKAEAFF. As DNA, the CDR3 is TGTGCCAGCAGTGATTCAGGGAAGGCTGAAGCTTTCTTT.

The chain uses TRBV6-5 and TRBJ2-3, with 7 bases identical to TRBD1. J was trimmed by 3 bases and V by 2 bases; bases with no gene match: 8. The CDR3 length is 16 residues. Germline CDR1 and CDR2: MNHEY and SVGAGI. The CDR3 DNA reads as TGTGCCAGCAGTTACGGGTCCAGGGGGTGGACAGATACGCAGTATTTT. It yields the protein CASSYGSRGWTDTQYF.

This clone showed up just a few times. This chain joins TRBV5-1 and TRBJ2-7, with 9 bases fitting TRBD1. The length of the CDR3 is 13 residues. The germline gives CDR1 SGHRS, CDR2 YFSETQ. After removal of 4 bases from V and 6 bases from J, the junction contained 5 bases not matched to a gene. In DNA form, the CDR3 reads TGCGCCAGCAGCGAAGGACAGGGGTTCGAGCAGTACTTC. Its protein is CASSEGQGFEQYF.

The chain couples TRBV5-6 to TRBJ1-1; TRBD1 matches at 9 bases. With V trimmed by 3 bases and J by 11 bases, 11 bases remained unmatched. Looked up from germline, CDR1 is SGHDT and CDR2 is YYEEEE. CDR3 length: 14 amino acids. CDR3 nucleotides: TGTGCCAGCAGCTCGGGACAGGGAGATGCGTTCGCTTTCTTT. As protein: CASSSGQGDAFAFF.

V gene TRBV5-1 combines with J gene TRBJ1-1; TRBD1 aligns across 7 bases. J lost 3 bases, V lost 4 bases, and 3 bases had no gene match. The CDR3 has 13 amino acids. Germline values: CDR1 SGHRS, CDR2 YFSETQ. In DNA, the CDR3 is TGCGCCAGCAGCATAACAGGGGACACTGAAGCTTTCTTT. Translating gives CASSITGDTEAFF. The whole variable domain, remainder taken from reference TRBV5-1 and TRBJ1-1, is KAGVTQTPRYLIKTRGQQVTLSCSPISGHRSVSWYQQTPGQGLQFLFEYFSETQRNKGNFPGRFSGRQFSNSRSEMNVSTLELGDSALYLCASSITGDTEAFFGQGTRLTVV.

The chain carries TRBV27 and TRBJ1-1; 10 bases agree with TRBD1. The germline V gene has CDR1 MNHEY and CDR2 SMNVEV (reference sequence). The trim removed 5 bases at V and 5 bases at J, leaving 8 bases unmatched. The CDR3 length is 15 residues. CDR3 loop: CASSRTWDRGTEAFF. DNA for the CDR3: TGTGCCAGCAGTCGGACTTGGGACAGGGGTACTGAAGCTTTCTTT.